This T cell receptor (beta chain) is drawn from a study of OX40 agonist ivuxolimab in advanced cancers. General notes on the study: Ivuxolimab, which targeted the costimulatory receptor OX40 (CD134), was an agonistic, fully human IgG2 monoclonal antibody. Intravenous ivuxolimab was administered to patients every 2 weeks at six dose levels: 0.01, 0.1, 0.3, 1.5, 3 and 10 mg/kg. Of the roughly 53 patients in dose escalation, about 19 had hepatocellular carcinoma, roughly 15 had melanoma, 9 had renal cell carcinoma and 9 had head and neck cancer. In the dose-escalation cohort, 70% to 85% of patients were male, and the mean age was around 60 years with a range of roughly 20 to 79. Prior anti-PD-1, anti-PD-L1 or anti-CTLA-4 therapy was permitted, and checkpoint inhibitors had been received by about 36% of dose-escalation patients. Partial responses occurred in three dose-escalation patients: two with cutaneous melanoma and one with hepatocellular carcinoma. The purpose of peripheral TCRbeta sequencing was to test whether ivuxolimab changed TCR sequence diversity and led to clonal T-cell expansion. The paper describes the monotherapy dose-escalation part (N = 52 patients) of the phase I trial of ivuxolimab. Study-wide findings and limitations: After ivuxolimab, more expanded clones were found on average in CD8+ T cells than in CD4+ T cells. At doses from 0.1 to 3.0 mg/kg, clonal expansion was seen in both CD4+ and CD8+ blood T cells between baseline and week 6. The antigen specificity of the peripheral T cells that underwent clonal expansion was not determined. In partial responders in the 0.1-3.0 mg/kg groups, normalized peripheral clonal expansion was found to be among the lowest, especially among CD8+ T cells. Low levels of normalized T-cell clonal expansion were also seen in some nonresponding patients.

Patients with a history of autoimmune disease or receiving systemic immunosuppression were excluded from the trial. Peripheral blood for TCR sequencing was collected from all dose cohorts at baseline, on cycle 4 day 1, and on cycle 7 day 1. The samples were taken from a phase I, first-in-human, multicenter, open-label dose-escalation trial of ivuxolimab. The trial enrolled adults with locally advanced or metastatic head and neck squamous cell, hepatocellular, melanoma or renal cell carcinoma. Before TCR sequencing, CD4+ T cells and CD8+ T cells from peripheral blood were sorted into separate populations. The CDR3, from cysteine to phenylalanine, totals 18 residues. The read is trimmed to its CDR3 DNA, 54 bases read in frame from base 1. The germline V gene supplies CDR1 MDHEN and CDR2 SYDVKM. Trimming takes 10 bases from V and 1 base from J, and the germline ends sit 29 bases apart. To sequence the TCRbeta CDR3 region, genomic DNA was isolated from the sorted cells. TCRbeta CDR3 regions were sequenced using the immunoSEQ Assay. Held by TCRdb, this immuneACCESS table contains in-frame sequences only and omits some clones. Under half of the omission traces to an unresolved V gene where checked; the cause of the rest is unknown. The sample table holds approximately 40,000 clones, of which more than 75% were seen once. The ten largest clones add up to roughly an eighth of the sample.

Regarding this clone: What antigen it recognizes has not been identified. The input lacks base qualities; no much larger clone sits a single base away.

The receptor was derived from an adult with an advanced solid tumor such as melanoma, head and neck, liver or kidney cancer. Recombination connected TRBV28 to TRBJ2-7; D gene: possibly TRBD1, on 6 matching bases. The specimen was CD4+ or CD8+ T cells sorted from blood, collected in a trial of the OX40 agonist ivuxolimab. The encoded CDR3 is CATSGPRGARAISYEQYF. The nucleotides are TGTGCCACCTCAGGCCCCAGGGGCGCGAGGGCAATTTCCTACGAGCAGTACTTC.